This T cell receptor (beta chain) was retrieved from a study of blood T cell repertoires in COVID-19. Original methodology: The authors estimated nucleated cell counts from reference gene primer amplification. Libraries were prepared by immunoSEQ multiplex PCR; TCRdb keeps only in-frame clonotypes and omits some of them. V and J calls and clone size are those listed in that table; D and trimming were worked out from the DNA. The sample holds 130,000 or so clones, 85% to 90% seen once. The CDR3 extends over 16 amino acids. CDR1 and CDR2 from the germline V gene are SGHAT and FQNNGV. The trim removed 4 bases at V and 3 bases at J, leaving 6 bases unmatched.

Sequences were obtained from peripheral blood. This sequence was found in a woman in her 50s with acute or convalescent COVID-19. This sequence joins TRBV11-2 and TRBJ1-4, with 9 bases that match TRBD1. The DNA of the CDR3 is TGTGCCAGCAGCTGGGGACAGGGAAAAGCTAATGAAAAACTGTTTTTT. This codes for CASSWGQGKANEKLFF. The whole variable domain, remainder taken from reference TRBV11-2 and TRBJ1-4, is EAGVAQSPRYKIIEKRQSVAFWCNPISGHATLYWYQQILGQGPKLLIQFQNNGVVDDSQLPKDRFSAERLKGVDSTLKIQPAKLEDSAVYLCASSWGQGKANEKLFFGSGTQLSVL.